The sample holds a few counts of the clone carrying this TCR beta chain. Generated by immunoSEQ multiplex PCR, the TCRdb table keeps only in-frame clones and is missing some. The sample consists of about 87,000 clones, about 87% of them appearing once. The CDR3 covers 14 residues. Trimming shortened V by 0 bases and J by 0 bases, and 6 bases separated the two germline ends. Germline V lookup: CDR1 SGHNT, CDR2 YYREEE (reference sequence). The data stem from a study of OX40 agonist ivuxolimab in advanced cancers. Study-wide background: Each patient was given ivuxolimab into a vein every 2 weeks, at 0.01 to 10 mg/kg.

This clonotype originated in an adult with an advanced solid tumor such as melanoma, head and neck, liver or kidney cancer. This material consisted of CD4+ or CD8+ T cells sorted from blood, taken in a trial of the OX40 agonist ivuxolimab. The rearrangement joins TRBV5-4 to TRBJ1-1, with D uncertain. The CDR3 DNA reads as TGTGCCAGCAGCTTGGGGCAGGTGAACACTGAAGCTTTCTTT. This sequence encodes CASSLGQVNTEAFF.